These 27 T cell receptor beta chains share one sample of origin, sequenced in a study of CD8+ T cells in alopecia areata. RNA extraction and reverse transcription yielded cDNA as sequencing template. Assay used: immunoSEQ multiplex PCR; TCRdb lists only in-frame clones, some missing. The sample consists of 60,000 to 90,000 clones, approximately 72% of them appearing once. The treatment here: oral pan-JAK inhibitor, 5-10 mg twice daily. The sample here was CD8+ T cells sorted from blood, taken at week 24, from a patient treated with tofacitinib. The receptors were sampled from a human donor with alopecia areata.

The chain recombines TRBV7-9 with TRBJ2-7; tentatively, D is TRBD1 (6 bases). Germline V CDR1 and CDR2: SEHNR, FQNEAQ (reference sequence). V dropped 4 bases and J dropped 7 bases, with 20 bases sitting between them. The CDR3 spans 15 residues. CDR3 residues: CASSSGARIYGEQYF. The CDR3 nucleotides are TGTGCCAGCAGCTCAGGGGCGAGGATCTATGGGGAGCAGTACTTC.

This clone was counted a single time. This sequence joins TRBV7-6 and TRBJ2-2, with TRBD1 matching over 9 bases. Germline V gene lookup returns CDR1 SGHVS and CDR2 FNYEAQ. There are 15 residues in the CDR3. With 5 bases clipped from V and 5 bases from J, the junction kept 6 bases outside the gene matches. CDR3 loop: CASSTAGTGTGELFF. CDR3 nucleotide sequence: TGTGCCAGCAGCACAGCCGGGACAGGGACCGGGGAGCTGTTTTTT.

This chain joins TRBV2 and TRBJ2-1, with TRBD1 identical over 11 bases. V gave up 6 bases and J gave up 7 bases; unmatched junction bases: 5. The CDR3 spans 14 residues. Germline V CDR1 and CDR2: SNHLY, FYNNEI. CDR3 loop: CASSFGTGGNEQFF. CDR3 bases: TGTGCCAGCAGCTTCGGGACAGGGGGGAATGAGCAGTTCTTC.

The J gene is TRBJ1-5, the V gene TRBV11-2; D unclear. Germline-derived CDR1 and CDR2 are SGHAT and FQNNGV. V lost 6 bases and J 5 bases, leaving 11 bases between the germline ends. The CDR3 consists of 13 residues. The DNA of the CDR3 is TGTGCCAGCAGTGTAGGATCATATCAGCCCCAGCATTTT. It specifies CASSVGSYQPQHF.

The V gene is TRBV7-9, the J gene TRBJ1-5, with D maybe TRBD1 (6 bases). The CDR3 loop spans 13 amino acids. Deletions cut 5 bases from V and 9 bases from J, with 14 bases between. Germline CDR1 is SEHNR and CDR2 is FQNEAQ (reference sequence). CDR3 amino acids: CASSSTGGPPQHF. DNA of the CDR3: TGTGCCAGCAGCAGCACGGGGGGGCCGCCCCAGCATTTT.

A few counts support this clone. The genes are TRBV4-3 and TRBJ2-5; no clear D gene. Deletions cut 0 bases from V and 5 bases from J, with 7 bases between. The CDR3 loop spans 13 amino acids. The germline gives CDR1 LGHNA, CDR2 YSLEER. CDR3 nucleotides: TGCGCCAGCAGCCAAGAGGGAATGGAGACCCAGTACTTC. Amino acids: CASSQEGMETQYF.

V gene TRBV6-5 combines with J gene TRBJ2-1; no firm D call. The CDR3 consists of 13 residues. Germline CDR1 reads MNHEY; CDR2 reads SVGAGI. Between the trimmed V and J ends, which lost 2 bases and 5 bases, there was a span of 7 bases. The CDR3 DNA sequence: TGTGCCAGCAGTTACGGACGGGACAATGAGCAGTTCTTC. Translating it yields CASSYGRDNEQFF.

The rearrangement joins TRBV7-9 to TRBJ2-1, with 11 bases lining up with TRBD2. With V trimmed by 7 bases and J by 2 bases, 4 bases remained unmatched. This CDR3 is built from 15 residues. The germline CDR1 and CDR2 sequences are SEHNR and FQNEAQ (reference sequence). The CDR3 here is CASIAGGPAYNEQFF. In nucleotides, the CDR3 is TGTGCCAGCATAGCGGGGGGGCCCGCCTACAATGAGCAGTTCTTC.

The CDR3 reads CASSRQDVMQFYGYTF. CDR3 sequence (DNA): TGTGCCAGCAGTCGACAGGACGTCATGCAATTCTATGGCTACACCTTC. This chain uses TRBV7-9 with TRBJ1-2; maybe TRBD1 (6 bases). V lost 6 bases and J 4 bases, leaving 21 bases between the germline ends. Per the germline V gene, CDR1 is SEHNR and CDR2 is FQNEAQ (reference sequence). CDR3 length equals 16 residues.

By share, this clone counts as medium-sized. This chain links TRBV27 with TRBJ1-2; TRBD1 agrees at 8 bases. The CDR3 has 15 residues. With V trimmed by 5 bases and J by 7 bases, 12 bases remained unmatched. Germline V CDR1 and CDR2: MNHEY, SMNVEV (reference sequence). The CDR3 protein is CASSTDRGRETGYTF. As DNA, the CDR3 is TGTGCCAGCAGTACCGACAGGGGCCGGGAAACTGGCTACACCTTC.

This rearrangement joins TRBV4-1 to TRBJ1-4; D ambiguous. CDR1 is MGHRA and CDR2 is YSYEKL in the germline V gene. The V and J ends lost 2 bases and 0 bases respectively, with 7 bases between them. CDR3 size: 15 residues. CDR3 residues: CASSQYQATNEKLFF. Written as DNA, the CDR3 is TGCGCCAGCAGCCAATACCAAGCAACTAATGAAAAACTGTTTTTT.

The rearrangement links TRBV7-9 to TRBJ1-2; tentatively, D is TRBD1 (6 bases). In germline, CDR1 is SEHNR, CDR2 FQNEAQ (reference sequence). This CDR3 region has 17 residues. Trimming left V 0 bases short and J 2 bases short, with 16 bases between. The CDR3 sequence: CASSLAYGEQGNYGYTF. The CDR3, as DNA: TGTGCCAGCAGCTTAGCGTACGGAGAGCAGGGGAACTATGGCTACACCTTC.

The V gene is TRBV7-9, the J gene TRBJ2-1; 9 positions match TRBD1. Trimming took 1 base from V and 4 from J; bases not matched to a gene: 5. This CDR3 region has 16 residues. Per the germline V gene, CDR1 is SEHNR and CDR2 is FQNEAQ (reference sequence). The CDR3 nucleotides are TGTGCCAGCAGCTTAGAGGGGGACAGGGCGTACAATGAGCAGTTCTTC. Its protein product is CASSLEGDRAYNEQFF.

This clone was found a few times. The chain employs TRBV19 and TRBJ1-2; D unclear. The length of the CDR3 is 14 residues. Per the germline V gene, CDR1 is LNHDA and CDR2 is SQIVND (reference sequence). V dropped 6 bases and J dropped 0 bases, with 11 bases sitting between them. CDR3 protein: CASSWIGSNYGYTF. CDR3 DNA: TGTGCCAGTAGCTGGATCGGTTCTAACTATGGCTACACCTTC. Based on the CDR3 plus reference TRBV19 and TRBJ1-2, the full variable domain is DGGITQSPKYLFRKEGQNVTLSCEQNLNHDAMYWYRQDPGQGLRLIYYSQIVNDFQKGDIAEGYSVSREKKESFPLTVTSAQKNPTAFYLCASSWIGSNYGYTFGSGTRLTVV.

This clone has just a few counts. V is TRBV13 and J is TRBJ1-1; maybe TRBD1 (6 bases). The V and J ends lost 5 bases and 5 bases respectively, with 21 bases between them. CDR1 is PRHDT, CDR2 FYEKMQ, per germline (reference sequence). This CDR3 spans 16 amino acids. The CDR3 protein is CASSPERMKGGTEAFF. The CDR3 DNA follows: TGTGCCAGCAGCCCAGAGCGTATGAAGGGGGGGACTGAAGCTTTCTTT.

The CDR3 loop reads CASSPLTAADTQYF. The CDR3 nucleotides read TGTGCCAGCAGCCCGTTAACGGCCGCAGATACGCAGTATTTT. V is TRBV13 and J is TRBJ2-3, with unresolved D. The CDR3 is made up of 14 amino acids. Germline V gene lookup returns CDR1 PRHDT and CDR2 FYEKMQ (reference sequence). The V and J ends lost 5 bases and 4 bases respectively, with 13 bases between them. The full variable domain, rest sourced from reference TRBV13 and TRBJ2-3, is AAGVIQSPRHLIKEKRETATLKCYPIPRHDTVYWYQQGPGQDPQFLISFYEKMQSDKGSIPDRFSAQQFSDYHSELNMSSLELGDSALYFCASSPLTAADTQYFGPGTRLTVL.

V is TRBV4-1 and J is TRBJ2-7, with 10 bases lining up with TRBD1. The CDR3 spans 14 residues. V gave up 3 bases and J gave up 6 bases; unmatched junction bases: 5. The germline CDR1 and CDR2 sequences are MGHRA and YSYEKL. CDR3 nucleotide sequence: TGCGCCAGCAGCCAGGGACAGGGGTTGAGCGAGCAGTACTTC. Translation gives CASSQGQGLSEQYF.

This clone was counted once. J is TRBJ2-7 and V is TRBV5-1; 11 bases agree with TRBD2. Germline CDR1 reads SGHRS; CDR2 reads YFSETQ. The CDR3 spans 15 residues. The trim removed 1 base at V and 3 bases at J, leaving 3 bases unmatched. CDR3 DNA: TGCGCCAGCAGCTTGACCGGGACTAGCGGCTACGAGCAGTACTTC. Translating it yields CASSLTGTSGYEQYF. Together with reference TRBV5-1 and TRBJ2-7, the CDR3 gives the full variable domain: KAGVTQTPRYLIKTRGQQVTLSCSPISGHRSVSWYQQTPGQGLQFLFEYFSETQRNKGNFPGRFSGRQFSNSRSEMNVSTLELGDSALYLCASSLTGTSGYEQYFGPGTRLTVT.

This sequence joins TRBV7-2 and TRBJ2-1; D is possibly TRBD1 (5 bases). Per germline, CDR1 SGHTA and CDR2 FQGNSA. The ends were cut back, 4 bases at V and 8 bases at J, with 9 bases in the middle. The CDR3 has 12 amino acids. The CDR3 nucleotides read TGTGCCAGCAGCTCGACAGTACATGAGCAGTTCTTC. Translation: CASSSTVHEQFF.

The rearrangement joins TRBV4-1 to TRBJ2-7, with a tentative D call TRBD2 (5 bases). Trimming stripped 3 bases from V and 5 bases from J, with 11 bases between. CDR1 MGHRA and CDR2 YSYEKL come from the germline V gene. CDR3 length equals 13 residues. Written as DNA, the CDR3 is TGCGCCAGCAGCCACCTAGCTTCAAACGAGCAGTACTTC. Its protein is CASSHLASNEQYF.

This sequence joins TRBV29-1 and TRBJ1-5; D perhaps matches TRBD1 (6 bases). The CDR3 contains 13 residues. The germline V gene has CDR1 SQVTM and CDR2 ANQGSEA. V dropped 3 bases and J dropped 4 bases, with 10 bases sitting between them. The CDR3 coding sequence is TGCAGCGTTGAGGGGGCCAGGAATCAGCCCCAGCATTTT. It yields the protein CSVEGARNQPQHF.

The rearrangement uses TRBV19 and TRBJ2-2; D possibly corresponds to TRBD2 (5 bases). The germline CDR1 and CDR2 sequences are LNHDA and SQIVND (reference sequence). The ends were cut back, 2 bases at V and 2 bases at J, with 12 bases in the middle. The CDR3 runs 16 residues. CDR3 sequence reads: CASSIPTSYNTGELFF. The CDR3 DNA reads as TGTGCCAGTAGTATACCCACTAGTTACAACACCGGGGAGCTGTTTTTT.

V and J are TRBV15 and TRBJ2-5; D call uncertain. The germline V and J ends were trimmed by 1 base and 11 bases, with 26 bases remaining between them. Germline V gene sequence: CDR1 LNHNV, CDR2 YYDKDF (reference sequence). The CDR3 has 17 amino acids. The CDR3 here is CATSRAAYVAENYEQYF. CDR3 sequence (DNA): TGTGCCACCAGCAGAGCAGCATACGTCGCGGAGAATTATGAGCAGTACTTC.

This clone has more than one count but fewer than ten. The rearrangement joins TRBV7-2 to TRBJ2-7; the D gene is possibly TRBD2 (6 bases). The V and J ends lost 3 bases and 3 bases respectively, with 15 bases between them. CDR3 size: 15 residues. CDR1 and CDR2 from the germline V gene are SGHTA and FQGNSA. For the CDR3, the DNA is TGTGCCAGCAGCTTCGGGCGGGACGGTAACTACGAGCAGTACTTC. Its protein is CASSFGRDGNYEQYF.

This clone has more than one count but fewer than ten. The V gene is TRBV30, the J gene TRBJ2-7; tentatively, D is TRBD1 (6 bases). CDR3 length: 12 amino acids. Deletions cut 3 bases from V and 5 bases from J, with 11 bases between. The germline CDR1 and CDR2 sequences are GTSNPN and SVGIG (reference sequence). CDR3 amino acids: CAWSRGGDEQYF. DNA of the CDR3: TGTGCCTGGAGCCGAGGGGGAGACGAGCAGTACTTC.

This chain uses TRBV27 with TRBJ2-7, with D perhaps assigned TRBD1 or TRBD2 (7 bases each). This CDR3 region has 13 residues. V lost 5 bases and J lost 6, with 14 bases in between. Germline CDR1 reads MNHEY; CDR2 reads SMNVEV (reference sequence). CDR3 loop: CASSTLRGGEQYF. The DNA of the CDR3 is TGTGCCAGCAGTACCCTCAGGGGGGGCGAGCAGTACTTC.

V usage is TRBV29-1 and J usage is TRBJ2-2; a possible D gene is TRBD2 (5 bases). The CDR3 extends over 14 amino acids. CDR1 is SQVTM, CDR2 ANQGSEA, per germline. Trimming left V 3 bases short and J 4 bases short, with 12 bases between. The CDR3: CSVERGLSTGELFF. As DNA, the CDR3 is TGCAGCGTTGAGCGAGGGTTAAGCACCGGGGAGCTGTTTTTT.